Sequencing of this T cell receptor beta chain was carried out in a study of blood T cells in healthy people across ages. Study observations and caveats: Estimates of total diversity, which came from one million sequenced T cells, were considered to be underestimates.

After removal of 6 bases from V and 1 base from J, the junction contained 5 bases not matched to a gene. Germline loops: CDR1 SQVTM, CDR2 ANQGSEA. This CDR3 spans 14 amino acids. For this clonotype: The antigen is not known.

Then a second PCR, running about 6 to 11 cycles, was carried out with a sample-barcoded 5' primer and a J-beta primer mix. Every sample gave at least 2.5 million paired-end reads containing CDR3. TCRdb processed the 5' RACE reads anew with MiXCR; each CDR3 protein has one entry. The table has 1.5 million to 2 million distinct CDR3 sequences, 35% to 50% seen once. Sequencing was carried out using blood. The clonotype was recovered from a human donor in good health. The chain joins TRBV29-1 to TRBJ1-5; 8 bases are shared with TRBD1. The CDR3, as DNA: TGCAGCGTCAGGACAGGGTACAGCAATCAGCCCCAGCATTTT. Amino acid sequence: CSVRTGYSNQPQHF. Complete variable domain (other parts from reference TRBV29-1 and TRBJ1-5): SAVISQKPSRDICQRGTSLTIQCQVDSQVTMMFWYRQQPGQSLTLIATANQGSEATYESGFVIDKFPISRPNLTFSTLTVSNMSPEDSSIYLCSVRTGYSNQPQHFGDGTRLSIL.